A selection of T cell receptor beta chains follows, all from one sample in a study of T cells in Graves' hyperthyroidism and ophthalmopathy. TCRdb ran MiXCR on the multiplex PCR reads and lists one entry per CDR3 protein. The data contain tens of thousands of distinct CDR3 sequences, about 53% of them singletons. Material: blood. All receptors derive from a woman aged 55-70 years with Graves' ophthalmopathy. CDR3s include the opening cysteine and the closing phenylalanine or tryptophan. The order of the fields is V gene, J gene, clone size, D gene, CDR3 DNA, CDR3 protein. The D gene is left open where the match is weak. Not every row has a clone size; where given, it reads once, few, many or a size class.

V: TRBV5-8; J: TRBJ2-2; size: many; D: NA; DNA: TGTGCCAGCAGCTTAGATAGCGGGGAGCTGTTTTTT; CDR3: CASSLDSGELFF
V: TRBV27; J: TRBJ2-2; size: many; D: NA; DNA: TGTGCCAGCAGGCCCACTTGGAACACCGGGGAGCTGTTTTTT; CDR3: CASRPTWNTGELFF
V: TRBV29-1; J: TRBJ2-7; size: medium-sized; D: TRBD1; DNA: TGCAGCGTCTCGACAGGGGTTGACGAGCAGTACTTC; CDR3: CSVSTGVDEQYF
V: TRBV19; J: TRBJ1-2; size: many; D: NA; DNA: TGTGCCAGTAGTAGCCCCAGAGAGGGCTACACCTTC; CDR3: CASSSPREGYTF
V: TRBV24-1; J: TRBJ2-1; size: NA; D: NA; DNA: TGTGCCACCAGTGCTACGGGTTACAATGAACAGTTCTTC; CDR3: CATSATGYNEQFF
V: TRBV4-1; J: TRBJ1-5; size: many; D: NA; DNA: TGCGCCAGCAGCCCTCGGCGGGGGACCCAGCCCCAGCATTTT; CDR3: CASSPRRGTQPQHF
V: TRBV18; J: TRBJ1-1; size: many; D: NA; DNA: TGTGCCAGCTCACCAAGGTTAGGCGGTGACACTGAAGCTTTCTTT; CDR3: CASSPRLGGDTEAFF
V: TRBV5-4; J: TRBJ1-2; size: many; D: NA; DNA: TGTGCCAGCAGCATGCAGGGAGACTATGGCTACACCTTC; CDR3: CASSMQGDYGYTF
V: TRBV7-9; J: TRBJ2-1; size: NA; D: TRBD2; DNA: TGTGCCAGCAGCCCGGGACTAGCGGACCTCAATGAGCAGTTCTTC; CDR3: CASSPGLADLNEQFF
V: TRBV12-3/TRBV12-4; J: TRBJ1-3; size: many; D: NA; DNA: TGTGCCAGCAGCCCTCCGAAGTATGGAAACACCATATATTTT; CDR3: CASSPPKYGNTIYF
V: TRBV5-4; J: TRBJ1-1; size: many; D: TRBD1; DNA: TGTGCCAGCAGCCTAGGACAGGGGGCGCGCGTATGGGACACTGAAGCTTTCTTT; CDR3: CASSLGQGARVWDTEAFF
V: TRBV20-1; J: TRBJ2-7; size: NA; D: TRBD1; DNA: TGCAGTGCTAGAGAGGGACAGGGCTCCTCCTACGAGCAGTACTTC; CDR3: CSAREGQGSSYEQYF
V: TRBV20-1; J: TRBJ2-3; size: NA; D: TRBD2; DNA: TGCAGTGCTATAGAAGGGGGGAGCGGGAGTCAGCAAGATACGCAGTATTTT; CDR3: CSAIEGGSGSQQDTQYF
V: TRBV9; J: TRBJ2-3; size: few; D: TRBD1; DNA: TGTGCCAGCAGCGCCGCTGCCGGGACAGGGGCAGATACGCAGTATTTT; CDR3: CASSAAAGTGADTQYF
V: TRBV11-3; J: TRBJ2-5; size: NA; D: NA; DNA: TGTGCCAGCAGCCACCCTGCTGGGGAGCCAGAGGGGCGGTACTTC; CDR3: CASSHPAGEPEGRYF
V: TRBV19; J: TRBJ1-5; size: many; D: NA; DNA: TGTGCCAGTGGGGGGGGGGGCGGTCAGCCCCAGCATTTT; CDR3: CASGGGGGQPQHF
V: TRBV12-3/TRBV12-4; J: TRBJ1-5; size: NA; D: NA; DNA: TGTGCCAGTAGGGGACTTCAAGAGACCCAGCATTTT; CDR3: CASRGLQETQHF
V: TRBV12-3/TRBV12-4; J: TRBJ1-2; size: few; D: TRBD1; DNA: TGTGCCAGCTCACCGAGAATGACAGGGGGAAACTATGGCTACACCTTC; CDR3: CASSPRMTGGNYGYTF
V: TRBV27; J: TRBJ1-2; size: NA; D: NA; DNA: TGTGCCAGCAGTTTATCCGGGGGGAGAAATGGCTACACCTTC; CDR3: CASSLSGGRNGYTF
V: TRBV7-2; J: TRBJ1-4; size: NA; D: TRBD1; DNA: TGTGCCAGCAGCCAAGAGGGGACAGGGGCAACTAATGAAAAACTGTTTTTT; CDR3: CASSQEGTGATNEKLFF
V: TRBV19; J: TRBJ2-2; size: NA; D: NA; DNA: TGTGCCAGTAGTATAGCCGGCAGGATTGAGTCCGGGGAGCTGTTTTTT; CDR3: CASSIAGRIESGELFF
V: TRBV7-2; J: TRBJ1-5; size: few; D: NA; DNA: TGTGCCAGCAGCACCCACGCGGCCCGCCGTCCCCAGCATTTT; CDR3: CASSTHAARRPQHF